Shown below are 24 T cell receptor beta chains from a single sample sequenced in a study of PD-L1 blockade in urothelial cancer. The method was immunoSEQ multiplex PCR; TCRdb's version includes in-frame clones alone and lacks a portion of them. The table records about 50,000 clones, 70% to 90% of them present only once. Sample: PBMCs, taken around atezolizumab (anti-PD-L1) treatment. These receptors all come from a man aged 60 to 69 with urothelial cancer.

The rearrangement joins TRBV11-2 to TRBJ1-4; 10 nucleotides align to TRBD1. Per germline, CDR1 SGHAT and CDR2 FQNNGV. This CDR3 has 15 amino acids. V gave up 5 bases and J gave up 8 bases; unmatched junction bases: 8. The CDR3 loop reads CASSGRTGGAEKLFF. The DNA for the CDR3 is TGTGCCAGCAGCGGACGGACAGGGGGGGCCGAAAAACTGTTTTTT.

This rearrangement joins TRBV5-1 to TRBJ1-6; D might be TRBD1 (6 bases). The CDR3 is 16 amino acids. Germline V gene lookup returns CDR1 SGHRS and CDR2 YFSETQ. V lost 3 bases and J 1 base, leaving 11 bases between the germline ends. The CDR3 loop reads CASSSRTASYNSPLHF. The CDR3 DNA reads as TGCGCCAGCAGCTCCCGGACAGCATCCTATAATTCACCCCTCCACTTT.

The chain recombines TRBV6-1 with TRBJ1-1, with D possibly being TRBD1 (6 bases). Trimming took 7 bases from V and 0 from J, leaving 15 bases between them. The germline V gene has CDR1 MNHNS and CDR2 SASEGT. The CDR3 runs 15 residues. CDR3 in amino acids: CASIRADSLNTEAFF. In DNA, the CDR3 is TGTGCCAGCATAAGGGCGGACAGCCTGAACACTGAAGCTTTCTTT.

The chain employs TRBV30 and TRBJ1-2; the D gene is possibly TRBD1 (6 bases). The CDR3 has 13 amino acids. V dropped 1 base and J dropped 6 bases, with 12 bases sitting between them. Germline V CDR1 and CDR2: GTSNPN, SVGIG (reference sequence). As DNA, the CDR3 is TGTGCCTGGAGTGGAGGGGGTTACGATGGCTACACCTTC. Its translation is CAWSGGGYDGYTF.

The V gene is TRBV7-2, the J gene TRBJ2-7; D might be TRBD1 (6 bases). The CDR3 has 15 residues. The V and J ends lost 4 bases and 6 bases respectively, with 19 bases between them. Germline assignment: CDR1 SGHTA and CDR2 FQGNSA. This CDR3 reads CASSSSWHRGGEQYF. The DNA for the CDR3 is TGTGCCAGCAGCTCTTCTTGGCACCGAGGGGGCGAGCAGTACTTC.

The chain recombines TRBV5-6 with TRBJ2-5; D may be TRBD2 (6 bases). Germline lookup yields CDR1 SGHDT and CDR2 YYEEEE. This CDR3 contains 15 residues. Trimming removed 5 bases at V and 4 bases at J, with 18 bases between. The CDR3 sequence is CASRGGPIGGETQYF. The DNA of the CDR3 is TGTGCCAGCAGGGGAGGACCCATCGGAGGAGAGACCCAGTACTTC.

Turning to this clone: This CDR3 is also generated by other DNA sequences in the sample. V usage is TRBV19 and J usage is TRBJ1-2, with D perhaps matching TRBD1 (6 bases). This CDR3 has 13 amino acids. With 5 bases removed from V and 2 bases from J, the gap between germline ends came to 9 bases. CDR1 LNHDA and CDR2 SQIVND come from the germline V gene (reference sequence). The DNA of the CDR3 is TGTGCCAGTAGTCCCCAGGGGAACTATGGCTACACCTTC. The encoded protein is CASSPQGNYGYTF.

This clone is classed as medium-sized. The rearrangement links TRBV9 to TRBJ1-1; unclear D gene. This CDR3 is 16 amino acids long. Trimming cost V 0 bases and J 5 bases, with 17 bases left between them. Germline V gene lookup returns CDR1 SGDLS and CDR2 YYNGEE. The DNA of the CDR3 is TGTGCCAGCAGCGTAGCCCCCACCCGAGGCATTACTGAAGCTTTCTTT. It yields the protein CASSVAPTRGITEAFF. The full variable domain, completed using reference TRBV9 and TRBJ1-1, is DSGVTQTPKHLITATGQRVTLRCSPRSGDLSVYWYQQSLDQGLQFLIQYYNGEERAKGNILERFSAQQFPDLHSELNLSSLELGDSALYFCASSVAPTRGITEAFFGQGTRLTVV.

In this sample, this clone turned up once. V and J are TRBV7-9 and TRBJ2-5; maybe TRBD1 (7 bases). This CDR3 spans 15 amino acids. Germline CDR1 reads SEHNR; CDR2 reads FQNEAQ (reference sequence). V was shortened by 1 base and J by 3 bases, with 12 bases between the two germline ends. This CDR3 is CASSLGGGTEETQYF. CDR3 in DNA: TGTGCCAGCAGCTTAGGGGGCGGGACAGAAGAGACCCAGTACTTC.

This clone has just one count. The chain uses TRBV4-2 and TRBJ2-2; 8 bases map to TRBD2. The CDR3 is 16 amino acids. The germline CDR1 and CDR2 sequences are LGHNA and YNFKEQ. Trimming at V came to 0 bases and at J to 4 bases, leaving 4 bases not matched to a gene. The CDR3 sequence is CASSQDPGGVTGELFF. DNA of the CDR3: TGTGCCAGCAGCCAAGATCCCGGGGGGGTCACCGGGGAGCTGTTTTTT.

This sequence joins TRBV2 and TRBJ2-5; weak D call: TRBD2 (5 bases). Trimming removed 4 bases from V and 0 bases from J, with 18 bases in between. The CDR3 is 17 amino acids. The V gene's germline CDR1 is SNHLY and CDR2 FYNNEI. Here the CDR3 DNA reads TGTGCCAGCAGTGCTGGTTTAGCGCGAGGGTACCAAGAGACCCAGTACTTC. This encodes CASSAGLARGYQETQYF. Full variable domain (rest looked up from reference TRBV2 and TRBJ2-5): EPEVTQTPSHQVTQMGQEVILRCVPISNHLYFYWYRQILGQKVEFLVSFYNNEISEKSEIFDDQFSVERPDGSNFTLKIRSTKLEDSAMYFCASSAGLARGYQETQYFGPGTRLLVL.

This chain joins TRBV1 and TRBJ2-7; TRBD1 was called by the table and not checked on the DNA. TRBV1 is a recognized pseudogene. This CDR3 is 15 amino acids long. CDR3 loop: CTSSHRTRQGGEQYF. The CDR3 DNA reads TGCACCAGCAGCCATCGCACCCGACAGGGTGGCGAGCAGTACTTC.

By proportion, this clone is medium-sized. The CDR3 DNA follows: TGTGCCAGCACTGGGGGGTCCGAAAAACTGTTTTTT. Translation gives CASTGGSEKLFF. The chain uses TRBV2 and TRBJ1-4; possibly TRBD1 for D (5 bases). V lost 7 bases and J lost 8, with 11 bases in between. Per the germline V gene, CDR1 is SNHLY and CDR2 is FYNNEI. The CDR3 totals 12 residues.

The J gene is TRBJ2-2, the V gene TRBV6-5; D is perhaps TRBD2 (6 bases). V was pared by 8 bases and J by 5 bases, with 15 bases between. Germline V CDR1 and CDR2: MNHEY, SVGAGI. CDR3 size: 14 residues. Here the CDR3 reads CASGGLAETGELFF. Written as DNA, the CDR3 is TGTGCCAGCGGCGGTTTAGCGGAGACCGGGGAGCTGTTTTTT.

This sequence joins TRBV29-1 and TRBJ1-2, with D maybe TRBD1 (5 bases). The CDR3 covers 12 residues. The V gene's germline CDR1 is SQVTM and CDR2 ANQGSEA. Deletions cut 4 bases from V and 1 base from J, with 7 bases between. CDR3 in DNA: TGCAGCGTTGTGGGGGGTAACTATGGCTACACCTTC. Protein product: CSVVGGNYGYTF.

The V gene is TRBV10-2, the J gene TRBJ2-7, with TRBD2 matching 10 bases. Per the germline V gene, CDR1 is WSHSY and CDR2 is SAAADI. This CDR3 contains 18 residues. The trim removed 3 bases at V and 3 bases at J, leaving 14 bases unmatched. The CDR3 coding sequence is TGCGCCAGCAGTGACCCAGGACTAGCGGCGCATGTGGTCTACGAGCAGTACTTC. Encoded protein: CASSDPGLAAHVVYEQYF.

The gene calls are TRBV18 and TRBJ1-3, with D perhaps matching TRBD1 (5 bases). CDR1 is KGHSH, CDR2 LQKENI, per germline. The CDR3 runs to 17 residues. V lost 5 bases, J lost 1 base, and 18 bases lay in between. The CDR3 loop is CASSVLRDSYSGNTIYF. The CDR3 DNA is TGTGCCAGCTCAGTACTCCGGGACTCTTATTCTGGAAACACCATATATTTT. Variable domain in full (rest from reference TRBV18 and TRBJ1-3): NAGVMQNPRHLVRRRGQEARLRCSPMKGHSHVYWYRQLPEEGLKFMVYLQKENIIDESGMPKERFSAEFPKEGPSILRIQQVVRGDSAAYFCASSVLRDSYSGNTIYFGEGSWLTVV.

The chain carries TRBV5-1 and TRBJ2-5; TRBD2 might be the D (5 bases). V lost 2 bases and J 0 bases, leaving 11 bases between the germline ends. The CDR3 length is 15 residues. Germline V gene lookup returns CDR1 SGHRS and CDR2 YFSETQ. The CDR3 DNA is TGCGCCAGCAGCTTAAGCGGTGCGTACCAAGAGACCCAGTACTTC. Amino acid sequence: CASSLSGAYQETQYF. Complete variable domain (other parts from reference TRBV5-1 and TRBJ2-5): KAGVTQTPRYLIKTRGQQVTLSCSPISGHRSVSWYQQTPGQGLQFLFEYFSETQRNKGNFPGRFSGRQFSNSRSEMNVSTLELGDSALYLCASSLSGAYQETQYFGPGTRLLVL.

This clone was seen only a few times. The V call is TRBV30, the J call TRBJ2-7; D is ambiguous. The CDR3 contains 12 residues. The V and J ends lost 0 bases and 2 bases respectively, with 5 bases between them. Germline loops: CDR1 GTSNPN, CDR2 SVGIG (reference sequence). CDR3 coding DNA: TGTGCCTGGAGTGTATCGGCCTACGAGCAGTACTTC. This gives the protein CAWSVSAYEQYF.

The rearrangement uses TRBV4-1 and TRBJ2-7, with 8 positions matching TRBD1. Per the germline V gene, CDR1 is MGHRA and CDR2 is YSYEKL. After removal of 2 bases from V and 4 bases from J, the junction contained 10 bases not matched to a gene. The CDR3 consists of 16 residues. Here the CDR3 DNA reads TGCGCCAGCAGCCAACCTCGGACAGGGCTACAATACGAGCAGTACTTC. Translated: CASSQPRTGLQYEQYF.

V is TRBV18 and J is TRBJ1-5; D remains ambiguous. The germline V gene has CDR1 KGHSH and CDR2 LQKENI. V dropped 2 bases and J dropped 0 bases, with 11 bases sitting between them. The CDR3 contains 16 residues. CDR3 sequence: CASSPIQAGSNQPQHF. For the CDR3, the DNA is TGTGCCAGCTCACCAATCCAGGCGGGTAGCAATCAGCCCCAGCATTTT.

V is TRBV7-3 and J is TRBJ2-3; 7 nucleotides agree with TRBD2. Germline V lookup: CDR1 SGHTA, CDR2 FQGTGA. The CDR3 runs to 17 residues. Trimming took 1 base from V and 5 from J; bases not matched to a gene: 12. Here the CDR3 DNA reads TGTGCCAGCAGCTTAAGTTATAGGCGGGGCGGGGGAGATACGCAGTATTTT. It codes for CASSLSYRRGGGDTQYF.

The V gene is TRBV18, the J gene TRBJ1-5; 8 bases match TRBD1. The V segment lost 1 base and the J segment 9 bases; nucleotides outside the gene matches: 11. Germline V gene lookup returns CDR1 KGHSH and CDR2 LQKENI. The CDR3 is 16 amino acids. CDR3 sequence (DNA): TGTGCCAGCTCACCACGAGACAGGGGCCGCCTTGGGCCCCAGCATTTT. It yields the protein CASSPRDRGRLGPQHF.

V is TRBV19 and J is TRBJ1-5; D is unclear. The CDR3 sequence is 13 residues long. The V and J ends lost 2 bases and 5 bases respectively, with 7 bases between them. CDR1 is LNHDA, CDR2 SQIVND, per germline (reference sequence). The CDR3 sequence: CASSISEDQPQHF. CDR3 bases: TGTGCCAGTAGTATAAGTGAGGATCAGCCCCAGCATTTT.